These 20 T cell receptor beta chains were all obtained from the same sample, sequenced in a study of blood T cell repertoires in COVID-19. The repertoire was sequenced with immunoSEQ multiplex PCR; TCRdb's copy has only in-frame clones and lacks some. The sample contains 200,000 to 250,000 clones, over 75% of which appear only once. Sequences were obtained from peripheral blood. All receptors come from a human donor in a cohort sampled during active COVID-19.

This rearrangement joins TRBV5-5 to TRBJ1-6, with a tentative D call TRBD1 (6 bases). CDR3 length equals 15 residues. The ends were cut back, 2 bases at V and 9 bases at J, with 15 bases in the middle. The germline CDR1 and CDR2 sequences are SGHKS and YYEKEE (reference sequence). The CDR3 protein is CASSFEAGVSSPLHF. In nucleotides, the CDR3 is TGTGCCAGCAGCTTTGAAGCAGGGGTCAGTTCACCCCTCCACTTT.

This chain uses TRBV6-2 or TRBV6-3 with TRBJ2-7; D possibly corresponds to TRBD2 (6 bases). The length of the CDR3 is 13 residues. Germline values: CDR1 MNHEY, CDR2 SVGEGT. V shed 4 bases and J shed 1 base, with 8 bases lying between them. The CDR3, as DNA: TGTGCCAGCAGTTCACTAGCTTCCTACGAGCAGTACTTC. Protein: CASSSLASYEQYF.

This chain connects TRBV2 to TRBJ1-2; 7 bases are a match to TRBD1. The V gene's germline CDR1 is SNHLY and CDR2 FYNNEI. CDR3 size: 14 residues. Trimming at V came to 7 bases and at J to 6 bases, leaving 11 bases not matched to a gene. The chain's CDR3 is CASTEDRRFNGYTF. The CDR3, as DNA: TGTGCCAGCACCGAGGACAGGCGATTCAATGGCTACACCTTC.

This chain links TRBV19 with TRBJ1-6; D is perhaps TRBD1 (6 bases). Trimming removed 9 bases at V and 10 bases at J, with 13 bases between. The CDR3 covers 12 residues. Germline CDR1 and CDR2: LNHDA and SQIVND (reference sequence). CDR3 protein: CASSTGFSPLHF. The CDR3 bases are TGTGCCAGCTCAACAGGGTTCTCACCCCTCCACTTT.

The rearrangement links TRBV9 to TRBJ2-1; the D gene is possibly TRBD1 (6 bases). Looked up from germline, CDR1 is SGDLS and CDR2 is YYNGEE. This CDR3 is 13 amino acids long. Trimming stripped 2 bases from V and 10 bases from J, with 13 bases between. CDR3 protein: CASSVSTGTEQFF. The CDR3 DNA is TGTGCCAGCAGCGTCTCGACGGGGACAGAGCAGTTCTTC.

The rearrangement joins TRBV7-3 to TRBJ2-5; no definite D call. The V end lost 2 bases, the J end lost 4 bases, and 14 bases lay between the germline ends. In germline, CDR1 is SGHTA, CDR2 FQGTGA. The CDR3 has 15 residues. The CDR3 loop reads CASSLLPTSPETQYF. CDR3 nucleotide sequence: TGTGCCAGCAGCTTATTACCTACTTCACCAGAGACCCAGTACTTC.

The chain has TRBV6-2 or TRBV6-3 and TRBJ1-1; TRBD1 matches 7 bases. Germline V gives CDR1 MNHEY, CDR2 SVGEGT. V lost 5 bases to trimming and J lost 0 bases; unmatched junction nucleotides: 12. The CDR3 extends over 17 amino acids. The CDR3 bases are TGTGCCAGCAGTCTGAGACAGGGAGACTACATGAACACTGAAGCTTTCTTT. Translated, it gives CASSLRQGDYMNTEAFF.

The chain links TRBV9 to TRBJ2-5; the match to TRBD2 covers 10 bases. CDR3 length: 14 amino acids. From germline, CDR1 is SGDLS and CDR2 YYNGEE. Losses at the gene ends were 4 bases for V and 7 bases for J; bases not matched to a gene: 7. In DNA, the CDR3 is TGTGCCAGCAGCACCGGGACTAGCGAGGGGACCCAGTACTTC. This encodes CASSTGTSEGTQYF.

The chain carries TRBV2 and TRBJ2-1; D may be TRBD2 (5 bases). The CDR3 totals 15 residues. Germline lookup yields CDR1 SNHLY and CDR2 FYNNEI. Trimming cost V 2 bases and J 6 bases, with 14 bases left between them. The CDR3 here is CASSESGGLINEQFF. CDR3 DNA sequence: TGTGCCAGCAGTGAATCCGGCGGGCTAATCAATGAGCAGTTCTTC.

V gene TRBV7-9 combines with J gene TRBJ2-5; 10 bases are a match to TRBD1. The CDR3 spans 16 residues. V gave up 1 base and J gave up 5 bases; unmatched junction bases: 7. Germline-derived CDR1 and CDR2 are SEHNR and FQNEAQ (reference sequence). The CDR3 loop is CASSLGDRGLGETQYF. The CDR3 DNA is TGTGCCAGCAGCTTAGGGGACAGGGGTCTGGGGGAGACCCAGTACTTC.

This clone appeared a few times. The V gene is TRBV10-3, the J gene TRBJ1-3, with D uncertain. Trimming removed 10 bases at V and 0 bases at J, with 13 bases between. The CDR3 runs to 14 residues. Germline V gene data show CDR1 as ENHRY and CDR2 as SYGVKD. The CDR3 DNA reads TGTGCCAGCCATCGCACAGACTCTGGAAACACCATATATTTT. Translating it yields CASHRTDSGNTIYF.

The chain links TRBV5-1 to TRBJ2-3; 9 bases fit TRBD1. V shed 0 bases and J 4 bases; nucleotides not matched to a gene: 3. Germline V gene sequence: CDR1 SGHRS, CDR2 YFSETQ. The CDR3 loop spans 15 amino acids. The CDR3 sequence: CASSLARQGADTQYF. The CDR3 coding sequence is TGCGCCAGCAGCTTGGCAAGACAGGGGGCAGATACGCAGTATTTT. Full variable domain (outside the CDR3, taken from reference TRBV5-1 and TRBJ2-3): KAGVTQTPRYLIKTRGQQVTLSCSPISGHRSVSWYQQTPGQGLQFLFEYFSETQRNKGNFPGRFSGRQFSNSRSEMNVSTLELGDSALYLCASSLARQGADTQYFGPGTRLTVL.

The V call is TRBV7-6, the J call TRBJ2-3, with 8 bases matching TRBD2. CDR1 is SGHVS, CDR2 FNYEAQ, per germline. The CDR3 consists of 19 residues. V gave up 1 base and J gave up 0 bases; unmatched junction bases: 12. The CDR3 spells CASSLVGGLAGISTDTQYF. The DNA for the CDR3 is TGTGCCAGCAGCTTAGTCGGCGGGTTAGCGGGGATCAGCACAGATACGCAGTATTTT.

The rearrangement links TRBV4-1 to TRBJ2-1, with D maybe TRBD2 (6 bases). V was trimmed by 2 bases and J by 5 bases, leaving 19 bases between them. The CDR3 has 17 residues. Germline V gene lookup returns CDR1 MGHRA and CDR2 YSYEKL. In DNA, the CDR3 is TGCGCCAGCAGCCAAAGGCAATCCGAAGGGAGGCACAATGAGCAGTTCTTC. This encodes CASSQRQSEGRHNEQFF.

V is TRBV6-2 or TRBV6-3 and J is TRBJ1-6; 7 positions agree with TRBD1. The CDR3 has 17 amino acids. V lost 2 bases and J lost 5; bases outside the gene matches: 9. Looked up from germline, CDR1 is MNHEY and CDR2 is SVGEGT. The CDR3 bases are TGTGCCAGCAGTTACCGGACAGGCTCGTTTAATAATTCACCCCTCCACTTT. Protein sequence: CASSYRTGSFNNSPLHF.

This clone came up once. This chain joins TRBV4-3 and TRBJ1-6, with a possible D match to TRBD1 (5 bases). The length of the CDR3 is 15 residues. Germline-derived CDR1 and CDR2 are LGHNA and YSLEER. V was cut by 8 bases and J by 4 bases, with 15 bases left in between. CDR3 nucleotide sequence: TGCGCCAGCGGTATCGGAGGGGAGTATAATTCACCCCTCCACTTT. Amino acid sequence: CASGIGGEYNSPLHF.

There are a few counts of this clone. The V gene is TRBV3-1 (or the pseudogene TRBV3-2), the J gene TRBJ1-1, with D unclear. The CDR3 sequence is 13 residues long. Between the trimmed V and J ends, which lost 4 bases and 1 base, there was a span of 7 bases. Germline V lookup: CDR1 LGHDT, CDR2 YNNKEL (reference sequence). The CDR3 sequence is CASSPTRNTEAFF. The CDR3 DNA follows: TGTGCCAGCAGCCCCACACGGAACACTGAAGCTTTCTTT.

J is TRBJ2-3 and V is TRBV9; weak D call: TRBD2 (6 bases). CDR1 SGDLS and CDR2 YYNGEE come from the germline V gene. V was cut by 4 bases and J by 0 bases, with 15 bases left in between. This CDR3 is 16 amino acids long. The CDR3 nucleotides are TGTGCCAGCAGCTTAAGTAGCGGACCGAGCACAGATACGCAGTATTTT. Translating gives CASSLSSGPSTDTQYF.

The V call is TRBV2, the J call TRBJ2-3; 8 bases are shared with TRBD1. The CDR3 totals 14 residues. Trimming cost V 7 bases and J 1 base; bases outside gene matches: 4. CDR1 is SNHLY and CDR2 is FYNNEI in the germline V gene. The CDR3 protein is CASIPGQGTDTQYF. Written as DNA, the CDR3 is TGTGCCAGCATCCCGGGACAGGGCACAGATACGCAGTATTTT.

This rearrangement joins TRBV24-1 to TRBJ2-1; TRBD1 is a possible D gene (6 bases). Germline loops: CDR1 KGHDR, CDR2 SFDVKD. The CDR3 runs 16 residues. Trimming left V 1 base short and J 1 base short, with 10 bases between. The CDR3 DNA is TGTGCCACCAGTGATTTTAAACAGGGTTCCTACAATGAGCAGTTCTTC. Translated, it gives CATSDFKQGSYNEQFF.